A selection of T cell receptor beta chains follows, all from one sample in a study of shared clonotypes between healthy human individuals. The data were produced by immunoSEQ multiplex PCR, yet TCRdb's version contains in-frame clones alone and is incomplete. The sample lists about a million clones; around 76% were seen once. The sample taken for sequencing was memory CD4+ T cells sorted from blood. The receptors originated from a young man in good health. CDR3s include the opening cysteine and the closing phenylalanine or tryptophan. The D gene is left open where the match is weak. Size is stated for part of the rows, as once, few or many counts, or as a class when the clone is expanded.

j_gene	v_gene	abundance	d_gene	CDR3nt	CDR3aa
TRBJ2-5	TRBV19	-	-	TGTGCCAGTAGGACGGAAGGGGAGACCCAGTACTTC	CASRTEGETQYF
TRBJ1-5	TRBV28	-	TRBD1	TGTGCCAGCAGTTTCGGACAGGGAGACAATCAGCCCCAGCATTTT	CASSFGQGDNQPQHF
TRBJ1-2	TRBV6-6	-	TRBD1	TGTGCCAGCAGTGACAGGGGGGACTATGGCTACACCTTC	CASSDRGDYGYTF
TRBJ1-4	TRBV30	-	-	TGTGCCTGGAGGAATCGACTGGGTGGGGAAAAACTGTTTTTT	CAWRNRLGGEKLFF
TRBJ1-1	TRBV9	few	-	TGTGCCAGCAGCGTTAACTCAGGGAACACTGAAGCTTTCTTT	CASSVNSGNTEAFF
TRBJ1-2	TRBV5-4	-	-	TGTGCCAGCAGCCTAGACTCTAATGGCTACACCTTC	CASSLDSNGYTF
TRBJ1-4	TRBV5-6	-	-	TGTGCCAGCAGCTTGTTGAAGCTTAATGAAAAACTGTTTTTT	CASSLLKLNEKLFF
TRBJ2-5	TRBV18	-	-	TGTGCCAGCTCACCACTGACAGGGAGGGCGGAGACCCAGTACTTC	CASSPLTGRAETQYF
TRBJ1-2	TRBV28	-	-	TGTGCCAGCAGTTTACCGACGCCTTATGGCTACACCTTC	CASSLPTPYGYTF
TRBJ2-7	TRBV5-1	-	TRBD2	TGCGCCAGCAGCTTGGACACTAGCGGGAGACGCGAGCAGTACTTC	CASSLDTSGRREQYF
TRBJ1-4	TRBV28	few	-	TGTGCCAGCAGAGCCCGGCAGATTAATGAAAAACTGTTTTTT	CASRARQINEKLFF
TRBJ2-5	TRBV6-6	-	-	TGTGCCAGCAGTTACAGGGGAGAGACCCAGTACTTC	CASSYRGETQYF
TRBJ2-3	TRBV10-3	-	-	TGTGCCATCAAGGGGGCCGGGACTCAGTTTACAGATACGCAGTATTTT	CAIKGAGTQFTDTQYF
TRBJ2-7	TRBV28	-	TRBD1	TGTGCCGGAGCACAGGGGGTGGGAGAGCAGTACTTC	CAGAQGVGEQYF
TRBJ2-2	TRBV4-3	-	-	TGCGCCAGCAGCCAAGTGGGCGGCACCGGGGAGCTGTTTTTT	CASSQVGGTGELFF
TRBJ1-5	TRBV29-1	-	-	TGCAGCGTTGGGGACGGACCAAATCAGCCCCAGCATTTT	CSVGDGPNQPQHF
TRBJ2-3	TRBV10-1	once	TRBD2	TGCGCCAGCAGTCCAGGACTAGCGGGCTCCACAGATACGCAGTATTTT	CASSPGLAGSTDTQYF
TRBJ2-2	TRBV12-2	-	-	TGTGCAAGTCGCTTGAATTTACTAGCGGAGGGGAACACCGGGGAGCTGTTTTTT	CASRLNLLAEGNTGELFF
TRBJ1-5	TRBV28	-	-	TGTGCCCGCAGTTTATTACAGGGTAGTCAGCCCCAGCATTTT	CARSLLQGSQPQHF
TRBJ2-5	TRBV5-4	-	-	TGTGCCAGCAGTGTTGGACTGGGAGAGAGAGAGACCCAGTACTTC	CASSVGLGERETQYF
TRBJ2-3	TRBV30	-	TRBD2	TGTGCCTGGAGTGCCCCGGGACTAAGGGATACGCAGTATTTT	CAWSAPGLRDTQYF
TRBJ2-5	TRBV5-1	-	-	TGCGCCAGCAGCTTGGCGAGTCTCTCAGAAGAGACCCAGTACTTC	CASSLASLSEETQYF
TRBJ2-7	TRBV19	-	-	TGTGCCAGTTCCAGTATTCCCTTGTACGAGCAGTACTTC	CASSSIPLYEQYF
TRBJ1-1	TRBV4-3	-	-	TGCGCCAGCAGCCAAGGGGAGAACATTAGGAACACTGAAGCTTTCTTT	CASSQGENIRNTEAFF
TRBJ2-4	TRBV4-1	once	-	TGCGCCAGCAGCCCCGGACTAGCCAAAAACATTCAGTACTTC	CASSPGLAKNIQYF
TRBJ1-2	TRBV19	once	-	TGTGCCAGTAGTATCCTGACAGGTTCCTATGGCTACACCTTC	CASSILTGSYGYTF
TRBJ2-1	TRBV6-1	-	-	TGTGCCACCGACATCTACTACAATGAGCAGTTCTTC	CATDIYYNEQFF
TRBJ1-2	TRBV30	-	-	TGTGCCTGGAGTCACGAGTTGCCGACTAACTATGGCTACACCTTC	CAWSHELPTNYGYTF
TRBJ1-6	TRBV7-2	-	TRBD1	TGTGCCAGCAGGCCGGGACAGGGGACTTCACCCCTCCACTTT	CASRPGQGTSPLHF
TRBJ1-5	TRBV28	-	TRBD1	TGTGCCAGCACGGCAGGGGGTTATTATAGCAATCAGCCCCAGCATTTT	CASTAGGYYSNQPQHF
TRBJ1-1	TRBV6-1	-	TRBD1	TGTGCCAGCAGATTGACAGGGCGGGGCACTGAAGCTTTCTTT	CASRLTGRGTEAFF
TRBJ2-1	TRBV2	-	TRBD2	TGTGCCAGCACCCCTAGCGGGGGTCGCAATGAGCAGTTCTTC	CASTPSGGRNEQFF
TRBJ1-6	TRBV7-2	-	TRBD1	TGTGCCAGCAGCCCGAGACAGGGGGTTAATTCACCCCTCCACTTT	CASSPRQGVNSPLHF
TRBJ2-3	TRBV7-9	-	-	TGTGCCAGCAGCATAGGGCCCTCGAGGAATACGCAGTATTTT	CASSIGPSRNTQYF
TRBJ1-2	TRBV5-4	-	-	TGTGCCAGCAGCTTGGATAGGACAGAAGGCTACACCTTC	CASSLDRTEGYTF
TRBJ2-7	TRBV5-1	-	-	TGCGCCAGCAGCCCAGACCGCTACGAGCAGTACTTC	CASSPDRYEQYF
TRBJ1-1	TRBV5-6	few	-	TGTGCCAGCAGCTTGGCCTGGGACGTAGAAGCTTTCTTT	CASSLAWDVEAFF
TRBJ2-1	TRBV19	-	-	TGTGCCAGTAGTATAGATCTTATAACGGGAGTGAAGCAGTTCTTC	CASSIDLITGVKQFF
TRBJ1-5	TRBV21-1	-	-	TGTGCCAGCAGCGGATACGGGACAGGGGTTTATTGGGACAATCAGCCCCAGCATTTT	CASSGYGTGVYWDNQPQHF
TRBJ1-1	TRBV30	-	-	TGTGCCTGGAGTGTTGTCAACACTGAAGCTTTCTTT	CAWSVVNTEAFF
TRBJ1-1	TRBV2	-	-	TGTGCCAGCAGTGGTCCGGGGGGCGGCTACACTGAAGCTTTCTTT	CASSGPGGGYTEAFF
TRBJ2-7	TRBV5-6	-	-	TGTGCCAGCGGCAACTTACAGGTCCTCTCCTACGAGCAGTACTTC	CASGNLQVLSYEQYF
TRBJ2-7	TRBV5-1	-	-	TGCGCCAGCAGCGCGGGGGCTAGCGGTAGAGAGCAGTACTTC	CASSAGASGREQYF
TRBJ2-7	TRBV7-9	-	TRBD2	TGTGCCAGCAGCTTGGGACTAGCTCCCCTAGGGCAGTACTTC	CASSLGLAPLGQYF
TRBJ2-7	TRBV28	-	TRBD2	TGTGCCAGCAGGAGTCAGCGGGGGTCCTACGAGCAGTACTTC	CASRSQRGSYEQYF
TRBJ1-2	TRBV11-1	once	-	TGTGCCAGCAGCCCCGAGGGACATGGCTACACCTTC	CASSPEGHGYTF
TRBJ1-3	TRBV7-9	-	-	TGTGCCAGCAGCCTCCCGGGGGGCTGGAACACCATATATTTT	CASSLPGGWNTIYF